These 17 T cell receptor beta chains were sequenced from one sample in a study of T-cell reconstitution after alpha-beta-depleted transplantation in children. Molecular barcoding with unique molecular identifiers was used for the TCRbeta library. TCRdb redid the calling of the PCR reads with MiXCR, one entry per CDR3 protein. Of 300,000 to 400,000 distinct CDR3 sequences in the sample, 15% to 20% are singletons; the top ten hold around 41%. The source material was PBMCs, mostly from graft donor cells, sampled 360 days after TCRalphabeta/CD19-depleted stem cell transplant. These receptors came from a male patient aged 2 to 9 who had a stem cell transplant for acute lymphoblastic leukemia, so the T cells may come from the graft donor.

This clonotype was seen ten or more times. The chain recombines TRBV12-3 or TRBV12-4 with TRBJ2-1, with D possibly matching TRBD1 (6 bases). Trimming took 3 bases from V and 9 from J, leaving 24 bases between them. The CDR3 sequence is 17 residues long. The CDR3 loop reads CASSFGSGTRRGCEQFF. DNA of the CDR3: TGTGCCAGCAGTTTTGGTTCAGGGACACGTAGAGGATGTGAGCAGTTCTTC.

This clonotype has more than one count but fewer than ten. The rearrangement links TRBV10-3 to TRBJ2-5; 8 nucleotides agree with TRBD2. Germline-derived CDR1 and CDR2 are ENHRY and SYGVKD. The CDR3 runs 14 residues. J was trimmed by 2 bases and V by 5 bases; bases with no gene match: 4. CDR3 sequence reads: CAISLSGGQETQYF. The CDR3, as DNA: TGTGCCATCAGTCTCAGCGGGGGTCAAGAGACCCAGTACTTC.

This clonotype was detected a few times. The chain couples TRBV7-2 to TRBJ2-7; D gene ambiguous. Trimming removed 2 bases from V and 3 bases from J, with 17 bases in between. CDR3 length: 16 residues. CDR1 is SGHTA and CDR2 is FQGNSA in the germline V gene. CDR3 bases: TGTGCCAGCAGCTTAAGGAGTGGCGGCCTAAGCTACGAGCAGTACTTC. It specifies CASSLRSGGLSYEQYF.

The V gene is TRBV19, the J gene TRBJ2-3, with D perhaps being TRBD1 or TRBD2 (5 bases each). In germline, CDR1 is LNHDA, CDR2 SQIVND (reference sequence). V was pared by 3 bases and J by 2 bases, with 15 bases between. The CDR3 spans 16 residues. The CDR3 loop is CASSMVVGVSTDTQYF. DNA of the CDR3: TGTGCCAGTAGTATGGTGGTGGGGGTCTCCACAGATACGCAGTATTTT.

The chain links TRBV4-3 to TRBJ2-7; either TRBD1 or TRBD2 may fit D (5 bases each). CDR1 LGHNA and CDR2 YSLEER come from the germline V gene. The CDR3 contains 14 residues. V shed 1 base and J shed 3 bases, with 10 bases lying between them. For the CDR3, the DNA is TGCGCCAGCAGCCAAGGATCGGGGCTCTACGAGCAGTACTTC. Amino acid sequence: CASSQGSGLYEQYF.

This clonotype has only a few counts. This rearrangement joins TRBV12-3 or TRBV12-4 to TRBJ2-3; 12 nucleotides line up with TRBD2. J lost 6 bases, V lost 4 bases, and 5 bases had no gene match. The CDR3 is 15 amino acids. The CDR3 reads CASSSGLAGMDTQYF. Written as DNA, the CDR3 is TGTGCCAGCAGTTCTGGACTAGCGGGAATGGATACGCAGTATTTT.

The rearrangement links TRBV20-1 to TRBJ2-6, with D maybe TRBD1 (6 bases). V was trimmed by 0 bases and J by 2 bases, leaving 8 bases between them. The length of the CDR3 is 15 residues. The germline V gene has CDR1 DFQATT and CDR2 SNEGSKA (reference sequence). The CDR3 spells CSAREGDTGANVLTF. Written as DNA, the CDR3 is TGCAGTGCTAGAGAGGGGGACACTGGGGCCAACGTCCTGACTTTC.

V and J are TRBV3-1 and TRBJ2-5, with 9 bases aligning to TRBD1. The CDR3 contains 15 residues. Germline lookup yields CDR1 LGHDT and CDR2 YNNKEL (reference sequence). V trimming: 4 bases; J trimming: 1 base; junction bases outside the gene matches: 4. CDR3: CASSRTGDFQETQYF. The CDR3 bases are TGTGCCAGCAGCCGGACAGGGGACTTCCAAGAGACCCAGTACTTC.

This clonotype has more than one count but fewer than ten. The genes are TRBV12-3 or TRBV12-4 and TRBJ1-1, with D hard to call. The V gene lost 7 bases and the J gene lost 1 base, with 7 bases spanning the gap. The CDR3 totals 12 residues. CDR3 sequence (DNA): TGTGCCAGCACCGCAGGGAACACTGAAGCTTTCTTT. It translates to CASTAGNTEAFF.

There are many counts of this clonotype. This sequence joins TRBV5-1 and TRBJ2-2; 15 bases are a match to TRBD2. Germline V CDR1 and CDR2: SGHRS, YFSETQ. There are 16 residues in the CDR3. V lost 6 bases to trimming and J lost 4 bases; unmatched junction nucleotides: 4. CDR3 loop: CASTSGLAGGTGELFF. The CDR3 DNA sequence: TGCGCCAGCACCTCGGGACTAGCGGGAGGCACCGGGGAGCTGTTTTTT.

In its sample, this clonotype was seen a few times. The chain carries TRBV10-3 and TRBJ2-3; 9 nucleotides agree with TRBD2. CDR3 size: 15 residues. Germline V CDR1 and CDR2: ENHRY, SYGVKD. Trimming at V came to 7 bases and at J to 0 bases, leaving 5 bases not matched to a gene. The DNA for the CDR3 is TGTGCCATCAACGGGCTAGCGGGAAGCACAGATACGCAGTATTTT. Amino acids: CAINGLAGSTDTQYF.

V usage is TRBV12-3 or TRBV12-4 and J usage is TRBJ2-5; 7 bases agree with TRBD1. The V gene end was trimmed by 6 bases and the J gene end by 5 bases; junction bases not matched to a gene: 6. The CDR3 spans 13 residues. CDR3 DNA: TGTGCCAGCAGCTCCTACAGGGGTGAGACCCAGTACTTC. Amino acids: CASSSYRGETQYF.

The chain carries TRBV5-1 and TRBJ1-1; 8 bases map to TRBD1. Germline V gene lookup returns CDR1 SGHRS and CDR2 YFSETQ. CDR3 length: 14 residues. V shed 5 bases, J shed 5 bases, and the junction held 8 bases outside the gene matches. CDR3 sequence reads: CASSPQGARTEAFF. The CDR3 region has the DNA TGCGCCAGCAGTCCTCAGGGGGCAAGGACTGAAGCTTTCTTT.

This clonotype was seen more than once but under ten times. The J gene is TRBJ2-7, the V gene TRBV12-3 or TRBV12-4; D ambiguous. The CDR3 loop spans 13 amino acids. Trimming took off 2 bases at V and 5 bases at J, with 10 bases between the two ends. CDR3 sequence reads: CASSLQIGHEQYF. CDR3 sequence (DNA): TGTGCCAGCAGTTTACAGATTGGGCACGAGCAGTACTTC.

V usage is TRBV20-1 and J usage is TRBJ2-1; TRBD2 matches at 10 bases. V trimming: 3 bases; J trimming: 5 bases; junction bases outside the gene matches: 16. Per the germline V gene, CDR1 is DFQATT and CDR2 is SNEGSKA (reference sequence). CDR3 size: 18 residues. CDR3 sequence: CSASRAVRLAGGNNEQFF. CDR3 in DNA: TGCAGTGCTAGCCGCGCCGTCCGCTTAGCGGGAGGTAACAATGAGCAGTTCTTC.

This clonotype has at least ten counts. The J gene is TRBJ2-7, the V gene TRBV29-1; TRBD1 matches 8 bases. The V segment lost 7 bases and the J segment 3 bases; nucleotides outside the gene matches: 11. The germline CDR1 and CDR2 sequences are SQVTM and ANQGSEA. CDR3 length: 14 amino acids. The CDR3 loop reads CSAEGTGNRYEQYF. In nucleotides, the CDR3 is TGCAGCGCCGAGGGGACAGGAAATCGCTACGAGCAGTACTTC.

This clonotype has just a few counts. The V gene is TRBV7-9, the J gene TRBJ2-7; the D is unclear. The length of the CDR3 is 12 residues. The V end lost 4 bases, the J end lost 7 bases, and 11 bases lay between the germline ends. The germline gives CDR1 SEHNR, CDR2 FQNEAQ (reference sequence). The CDR3 reads CASSYHLTEQYF. In DNA, the CDR3 is TGTGCCAGCAGCTACCACCTGACAGAGCAGTACTTC.